The next 27 T cell receptor beta chains were all read from a single sample in a study of T cell responses to AZD1222 COVID-19 vaccine. Assay: immunoSEQ multiplex PCR; the TCRdb copy retains only in-frame clones and omits some. This table has 70,000 to 80,000 clones, roughly 80% appearing once. The material was peripheral blood, obtained 28 days after the second AZD1222 dose. These receptor sequences come from an adult who received the AZD1222 COVID-19 vaccine.

The V gene is TRBV7-9, the J gene TRBJ2-2; D gene uncertain. The V and J ends lost 3 bases and 4 bases respectively, with 6 bases between them. In germline, CDR1 is SEHNR, CDR2 FQNEAQ (reference sequence). There are 13 residues in the CDR3. CDR3 amino acids: CASSFYGTGELFF. The CDR3 DNA reads TGTGCCAGCAGCTTTTACGGCACCGGGGAGCTGTTTTTT.

This clone was recorded a few times. V and J are TRBV7-9 and TRBJ1-1, with D possibly TRBD1 on 6 matching bases. CDR1 SEHNR and CDR2 FQNEAQ come from the germline V gene (reference sequence). The CDR3 sequence is 15 residues long. Trimming stripped 1 base from V and 2 bases from J, with 11 bases between. CDR3 in amino acids: CASSLVAGANTEAFF. The CDR3, as DNA: TGTGCCAGCAGCTTAGTTGCGGGGGCAAACACTGAAGCTTTCTTT.

The V call is TRBV6-2 or TRBV6-3, the J call TRBJ2-7; D is undetermined. Germline CDR1 reads MNHEY; CDR2 reads SVGEGT. The CDR3 covers 13 residues. V gave up 6 bases and J gave up 5 bases, with 14 bases separating them. For the CDR3, the DNA is TGTGCCAGCAGCTTAAAAAGCCGACACGAGCAGTACTTC. It translates to CASSLKSRHEQYF.

The chain has TRBV4-2 and TRBJ2-2, with a weak D call TRBD2 (5 bases). Trimming took off 4 bases at V and 2 bases at J, with 14 bases between the two ends. This CDR3 spans 16 amino acids. Germline CDR1 reads LGHNA; CDR2 reads YNFKEQ. This CDR3 reads CASSPGSGANTGELFF. CDR3 DNA: TGTGCCAGCAGCCCTGGGAGCGGAGCCAACACCGGGGAGCTGTTTTTT.

CDR3 residues: CASSPRGEEGYTF. Written as DNA, the CDR3 is TGTGCCAGCAGCCCGCGGGGGGAAGAGGGCTACACCTTC. The chain has TRBV7-3 and TRBJ1-2; the D gene is possibly TRBD1 (5 bases). V lost 5 bases and J lost 8, with 15 bases in between. The CDR3 has 13 amino acids. Germline V gives CDR1 SGHTA, CDR2 FQGTGA.

This chain uses TRBV5-4 with TRBJ2-2; 9 positions agree with TRBD2. The CDR3 length is 17 residues. Germline CDR1 and CDR2: SGHNT and YYREEE (reference sequence). Trimming took 0 bases from V and 1 from J; bases not matched to a gene: 4. This CDR3 reads CASSLVSSGKNTGELFF. The CDR3 DNA follows: TGTGCCAGCAGCTTGGTGTCTAGCGGGAAGAACACCGGGGAGCTGTTTTTT.

This sequence joins TRBV30 and TRBJ1-3; unclear D gene. V lost 0 bases and J lost 0, with 9 bases in between. Germline V gene sequence: CDR1 GTSNPN, CDR2 SVGIG (reference sequence). CDR3 length equals 15 residues. CDR3 loop: CAWSVTRGSGNTIYF. Written as DNA, the CDR3 is TGTGCCTGGAGTGTCACGCGGGGCTCTGGAAACACCATATATTTT.

The chain recombines TRBV2 with TRBJ2-7, with a weak D call TRBD2 (6 bases). This CDR3 contains 14 residues. V lost 2 bases to trimming and J lost 0 bases, with 8 bases between them. CDR1 and CDR2 (germline): SNHLY, FYNNEI. CDR3 sequence (DNA): TGTGCCAGCAGTGAATCGGGAGCCTCCTACGAGCAGTACTTC. Its protein is CASSESGASYEQYF.

This clone occurred once. The chain couples TRBV18 to TRBJ2-2, with D possibly matching TRBD2 (7 bases). Germline CDR1 reads KGHSH; CDR2 reads LQKENI. The CDR3 spans 17 residues. With 0 bases removed from V and 4 bases from J, the gap between germline ends came to 15 bases. DNA for the CDR3: TGTGCCAGCTCACCACCTGTGGGGGGGCCGAGCACCGGGGAGCTGTTTTTT. Translated: CASSPPVGGPSTGELFF.

This clone was found a few times. The V call is TRBV4-1, the J call TRBJ1-4, with 7 bases identical to TRBD1. The CDR3 consists of 17 residues. V lost 4 bases to trimming and J lost 3 bases; unmatched junction nucleotides: 11. The germline gives CDR1 MGHRA, CDR2 YSYEKL. The DNA for the CDR3 is TGCGCCAGCAGCCCTATGACAGGGAGAACTCCTAATGAAAAACTGTTTTTT. Translated: CASSPMTGRTPNEKLFF.

The chain employs TRBV9 and TRBJ1-2; TRBD1 matches 7 bases. From germline, CDR1 is SGDLS and CDR2 YYNGEE. CDR3 length equals 14 residues. Losses at the gene ends were 0 bases for V and 5 bases for J; bases not matched to a gene: 4. The CDR3 loop reads CASSVAGTDYGYTF. In nucleotides, the CDR3 is TGTGCCAGCAGCGTAGCTGGGACAGATTATGGCTACACCTTC.

The chain recombines TRBV3-1 (or the pseudogene TRBV3-2) with TRBJ2-1; either TRBD1 or TRBD2 may supply D (6 bases each). Trimming left V 2 bases short and J 3 bases short, with 23 bases between. CDR1 LGHDT and CDR2 YNNKEL come from the germline V gene (reference sequence). There are 19 residues in the CDR3. For the CDR3, the DNA is TGTGCCAGCAGCCAAAAGACCCCCGGGGGCGGGCGCTTCTACAATGAGCAGTTCTTC. It specifies CASSQKTPGGGRFYNEQFF.

The chain employs TRBV5-1 and TRBJ2-3; 8 bases are a match to TRBD2. This CDR3 spans 15 amino acids. Germline CDR1 is SGHRS and CDR2 is YFSETQ. The V and J ends lost 3 bases and 3 bases, in that order; junction bases with no gene match: 6. CDR3 sequence (DNA): TGCGCCAGCAGCTCCGGGACTAGGGAAACAGATACGCAGTATTTT. Its protein product is CASSSGTRETDTQYF. Supplemented by reference TRBV5-1 and TRBJ2-3, the full variable domain reads KAGVTQTPRYLIKTRGQQVTLSCSPISGHRSVSWYQQTPGQGLQFLFEYFSETQRNKGNFPGRFSGRQFSNSRSEMNVSTLELGDSALYLCASSSGTRETDTQYFGPGTRLTVL.

The gene calls are TRBV5-1 and TRBJ2-6; D possibly corresponds to TRBD2 (5 bases). CDR3 length: 19 residues. Germline lookup yields CDR1 SGHRS and CDR2 YFSETQ. Trimming took 3 bases from V and 0 from J, leaving 19 bases between them. The CDR3: CASSSEYGLQSSGANVLTF. In DNA form, the CDR3 reads TGCGCCAGCAGCTCCGAATATGGACTCCAGAGCTCTGGGGCCAACGTCCTGACTTTC.

The genes are TRBV7-8 and TRBJ1-6, with 9 nucleotides matching TRBD1. Germline CDR1 reads SGHVS; CDR2 reads FQNEAQ. The CDR3 loop spans 16 amino acids. V lost 7 bases to trimming and J lost 1 base; unmatched junction nucleotides: 5. The CDR3 DNA sequence: TGTGCCAGCATCCAGGACAGGGGATCCTATAATTCACCCCTCCACTTT. This sequence encodes CASIQDRGSYNSPLHF.

This clone appeared a few times. The chain combines TRBV7-6 with TRBJ2-1; 11 bases are shared with TRBD1. Trimming cost V 4 bases and J 8 bases; bases outside gene matches: 10. CDR3 length equals 16 residues. Germline V gene lookup returns CDR1 SGHVS and CDR2 FNYEAQ. The CDR3 protein is CASSSPRDRGSYEQFF. CDR3 coding DNA: TGTGCCAGCAGCTCCCCCCGGGACAGGGGGTCTTATGAGCAGTTCTTC.

The chain couples TRBV11-1 to TRBJ1-1; possible D gene TRBD1, 6 bases. Germline-derived CDR1 and CDR2 are SGHAT and FQDESV (reference sequence). V lost 10 bases and J lost 5, with 14 bases in between. The CDR3 covers 12 residues. CDR3 region: CATGGDTTEAFF. CDR3 nucleotide sequence: TGTGCCACCGGCGGGGACACAACTGAAGCTTTCTTT.

CDR3 coding DNA: TGTGCCAGCAGTTTACAGGGAATCGACTCCTACGAGCAGTACTTC. Its protein product is CASSLQGIDSYEQYF. This chain connects TRBV27 to TRBJ2-7; possible D gene TRBD1, 5 bases. CDR1 is MNHEY, CDR2 SMNVEV, per germline (reference sequence). Trimming pared 2 bases from V and 0 bases from J, leaving 11 bases between. The CDR3 sequence is 15 residues long.

The gene calls are TRBV7-6 and TRBJ2-2, with 9 bases identical to TRBD1. CDR3 length: 16 amino acids. V shed 2 bases and J 6 bases; nucleotides not matched to a gene: 7. Germline V gene lookup returns CDR1 SGHVS and CDR2 FNYEAQ. The CDR3 protein is CASSLWEQGASGELFF. The CDR3 DNA follows: TGTGCCAGCAGCTTATGGGAACAGGGGGCGTCCGGGGAGCTGTTTTTT.

The chain uses TRBV29-1 and TRBJ2-3, with 8 bases fitting TRBD2. CDR1 and CDR2 from the germline V gene are SQVTM and ANQGSEA. This CDR3 contains 12 residues. V was pared by 6 bases and J by 7 bases, with 6 bases of the junction left unmatched. CDR3 region: CSVVQRGYTQYF. The CDR3 DNA reads TGCAGCGTCGTTCAGCGGGGGTATACGCAGTATTTT.

The V gene is TRBV14, the J gene TRBJ2-2; no clear D. This CDR3 region has 14 residues. V dropped 1 base and J dropped 5 bases, with 8 bases sitting between them. Germline CDR1 and CDR2: SGHDN and FVKESK. CDR3 DNA: TGTGCCAGCAGCCAAGGTCCCGGGACCGGGGAGCTGTTTTTT. This sequence encodes CASSQGPGTGELFF.

The V call is TRBV10-2, the J call TRBJ2-1; TRBD2 matches 10 bases. Germline V gives CDR1 WSHSY, CDR2 SAAADI. Trimming cost V 8 bases and J 5 bases; bases outside gene matches: 12. The length of the CDR3 is 16 residues. The CDR3 DNA reads as TGCGCCAGCTCCCCGGGGGCGGGACTAGCGAACAATGAGCAGTTCTTC. Protein: CASSPGAGLANNEQFF.

This clone is a singleton in its sample. The chain links TRBV3-1 (or the pseudogene TRBV3-2) to TRBJ1-4; D is uncertain. The V gene's germline CDR1 is LGHDT and CDR2 YNNKEL (reference sequence). CDR3 length equals 19 residues. Trimming took 3 bases from V and 7 from J, leaving 27 bases between them. The CDR3: CASSHRARYSSGLVEKLFF. CDR3 nucleotide sequence: TGTGCCAGCAGCCACCGGGCCCGTTATTCGAGTGGGTTAGTTGAAAAACTGTTTTTT.

This clone was counted only a few times. The genes are TRBV29-1 and TRBJ2-2, with TRBD2 matching over 7 bases. The CDR3 consists of 15 residues. The V gene's germline CDR1 is SQVTM and CDR2 ANQGSEA. The J segment lost 3 bases and the V segment lost 1 base, leaving 5 bases of the junction unmatched. Here the CDR3 reads CSVEAGRSDTGELFF. Here the CDR3 DNA reads TGCAGCGTTGAAGCCGGGAGGTCGGACACCGGGGAGCTGTTTTTT.

This clone was seen once. The chain has TRBV5-1 and TRBJ2-1; TRBD1 might be the D (5 bases). In germline, CDR1 is SGHRS, CDR2 YFSETQ. The V and J ends lost 0 bases and 6 bases respectively, with 13 bases between them. CDR3 length equals 15 residues. CDR3 protein: CASSLDRGRANEQFF. The CDR3, as DNA: TGCGCCAGCAGCTTGGATCGCGGCAGGGCCAATGAGCAGTTCTTC.

For the CDR3, the DNA is TGTGCCAGCACCCGGGGGCGGGGGGGCCCAGGGACCCAGTACTTC. It specifies CASTRGRGGPGTQYF. The genes are TRBV3-1 (or the pseudogene TRBV3-2) and TRBJ2-5; the match to TRBD2 covers 9 bases. With V trimmed by 7 bases and J by 7 bases, 13 bases remained unmatched. The CDR3 length is 15 residues. Germline-derived CDR1 and CDR2 are LGHDT and YNNKEL (reference sequence).

The sample holds one count of this clone. The rearrangement uses TRBV6-2 or TRBV6-3 and TRBJ2-7, with 7 bases aligning to TRBD1. The V gene's germline CDR1 is MNHEY and CDR2 SVGEGT. The CDR3 has 13 residues. Losses at the gene ends were 5 bases for V and 3 bases for J; bases not matched to a gene: 4. Written as DNA, the CDR3 is TGTGCCAGCAGTAAGGGACAGCTCTACGAGCAGTACTTC. This encodes CASSKGQLYEQYF.